A single T cell receptor (beta chain) is shown here with its context. The CDR3 is made up of 15 amino acids. Germline V gene sequence: CDR1 MDHEN, CDR2 SYDVKM. V was clipped by 8 bases and J by 0 bases, with 17 bases between them. The sample belongs to a study of blood T cell repertoires in COVID-19. Looking at the study overall: Samples representing acute and convalescent COVID-19 were sourced from the United States, Italy and Spain. T cells, B-cell-depleted T cells, or PBMCs supplied cDNA or gDNA.

As processed by the authors: Estimation of nucleated cell counts was performed using reference gene primer amplification. Sequenced by immunoSEQ multiplex PCR; TCRdb stores in-frame clones only, minus some. V and J calls and clone size are copied from that table; D and trimming were computed from the DNA. The sample lists 85,000 to 95,000 clones; around three quarters were seen once. This TCR was sampled from a man aged 70 or older with acute or convalescent COVID-19. The J gene is TRBJ2-7, the V gene TRBV28; D perhaps matches TRBD1 (5 bases). Specimen: peripheral blood. CDR3 amino acids: CASGLVRGDSYEQYF. Written as DNA, the CDR3 is TGTGCCAGCGGCCTAGTTAGGGGTGACTCCTACGAGCAGTACTTC.